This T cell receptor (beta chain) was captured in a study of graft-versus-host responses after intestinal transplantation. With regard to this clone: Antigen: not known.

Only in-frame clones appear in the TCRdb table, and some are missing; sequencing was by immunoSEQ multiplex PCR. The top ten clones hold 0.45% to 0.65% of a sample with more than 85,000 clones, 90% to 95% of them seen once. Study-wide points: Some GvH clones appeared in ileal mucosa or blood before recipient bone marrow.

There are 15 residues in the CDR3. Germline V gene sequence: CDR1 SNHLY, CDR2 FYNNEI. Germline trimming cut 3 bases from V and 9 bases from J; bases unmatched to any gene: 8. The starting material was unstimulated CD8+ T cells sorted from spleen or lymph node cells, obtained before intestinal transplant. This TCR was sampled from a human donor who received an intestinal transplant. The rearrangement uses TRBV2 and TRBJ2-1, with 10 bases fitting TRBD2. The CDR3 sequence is CASSDLAGVGGEQFF. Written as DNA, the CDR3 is TGTGCCAGCAGTGACCTAGCGGGAGTTGGGGGTGAGCAGTTCTTC.